A selection of T cell receptor beta chains follows, all from one sample in a study of cytomegalovirus exposure and HLA in healthy donors. Assay: immunoSEQ multiplex PCR; the TCRdb copy retains only in-frame clones and omits some. Recorded for this sample: roughly 120,000 clones. What was sequenced was PBMCs. These receptors all stem from a man between 18 and 35 years old in good health and CMV-seronegative. Each CDR3 is given with its conserved first and last residue. D genes are given only for firm matches.

TRBJ1-5 TRBD1 TRBV2 TGTGCCAGCAGTCTTCAGGGGGTAGGCAATCAGCCCCAGCATTTT CASSLQGVGNQPQHF
TRBJ1-1 NA TRBV5-1 TGCGCCAGCAGCACAGCCGGGAACACTGAAGCTTTCTTT CASSTAGNTEAFF
TRBJ2-7 TRBD1 TRBV5-6 TGTGCCAGCAGCTTCCTGGACAGGACGTCCTACGAGCAGTACTTC CASSFLDRTSYEQYF
TRBJ2-5 TRBD2 TRBV7-9 TGTGCCAGCAGCTTAGTAGCGGGGGTGGAGACCCAGTACTTC CASSLVAGVETQYF
TRBJ2-7 TRBD2 TRBV19 TGTGCCAGTAGATATCGTTCAGCGGGAGGCGAGCAGTACTTC CASRYRSAGGEQYF
TRBJ1-1 NA TRBV7-9 TGTGCCAGCAGCTCTTCAGGTGTCGCTTTCTTT CASSSSGVAFF
TRBJ1-1 TRBD1 TRBV19 TGTGCCAGTAGTACGTCTAGCGGGACAGGGGGGTCAGGCACTGAAGCTTTCTTT CASSTSSGTGGSGTEAFF
TRBJ1-5 NA TRBV7-8 TGTGCCAGCAGCTTAGGGGGGGGCGGGAATCAGCCCCAGCATTTT CASSLGGGGNQPQHF
TRBJ2-7 NA TRBV5-1 TGCGCCAGCAGCTGGGGACTTGAGCAGTACTTC CASSWGLEQYF
TRBJ2-3 TRBD1 TRBV19 TGTGCCAGTAGTCCGGGACAGGGGGCAGATACGCAGTATTTT CASSPGQGADTQYF
TRBJ2-7 NA TRBV6-1 TGTGCCAGCCCCTCTACGACAGCCACCTACGAGCAGTACTTC CASPSTTATYEQYF
TRBJ2-7 NA TRBV7-9 TGTGCCAGCAGCTCCGAGAATGTTTACGAGCAGTACTTC CASSSENVYEQYF
TRBJ1-1 NA TRBV27 TGTGCCAGCAGTACACTCAGACAGACTCAAGCTTTCTTT CASSTLRQTQAFF
TRBJ1-1 NA TRBV2 TGTGCCCGCAGTGGGGGTAGGCAGGGTGGGACTGAAGCTTTCTTT CARSGGRQGGTEAFF
TRBJ1-2 NA TRBV5-1 TGCGCCAGCAGCTTGGGACGACAGGCGAACTATGGCTACACCTTC CASSLGRQANYGYTF
TRBJ2-1 TRBD2 TRBV19 TGTGCCAGTAGTACAAACCCACTCGGGGTAGCGGGAAATTACAATGAGCAGTTCTTC CASSTNPLGVAGNYNEQFF
TRBJ1-1 TRBD1 TRBV2 TGTGCCATCCCGGACAGGGGACGGGGTGAAGCTTTCTTT CAIPDRGRGEAFF
TRBJ1-4 TRBD1 TRBV27 TGTGCCAGCAGGACTAGACAGGGAGGTGAAAAACTGTTTTTT CASRTRQGGEKLFF
TRBJ1-1 NA TRBV5-1 TGCGCCAGCAGCGTAACCGGGACTAGCACTGAAGCTTTCTTT CASSVTGTSTEAFF
TRBJ2-1 TRBD2 TRBV28 TGTGCCAGCAGTCTTGGACTAGGCGGGTACAATGAGCAGTTCTTC CASSLGLGGYNEQFF
TRBJ2-1 TRBD2 TRBV5-1 TGCGCCAGCAGCTTAAGACTAGCGGGAGCGAATGAGCAGTTCTTC CASSLRLAGANEQFF
TRBJ2-1 TRBD2 TRBV5-1 TGCGCCAGCAGCCCTTCACTAGCGGGAGGGTCAAATGAGCAGTTCTTC CASSPSLAGGSNEQFF
TRBJ2-7 TRBD2 TRBV30 TGTGCCTGGAAGGGAGGGGACGAGCAGTACTTC CAWKGGDEQYF
TRBJ2-7 NA TRBV7-2 TGTGCCAGCAGCGGGGGCCGGGCCCTCTACGAGCAGTACTTC CASSGGRALYEQYF
TRBJ1-1 NA TRBV2 TGTGCCACGGGGGGAGGAACTGAAGCTTTCTTT CATGGGTEAFF
TRBJ2-4 NA TRBV19 TGTGCCAGTAGCACCCGTGATACCCGGGGGAACATTCAGTACTTC CASSTRDTRGNIQYF
TRBJ1-2 TRBD1 TRBV27 TGTGCCAGCAGTCAAGACAGGGGAGGCGGCTACACCTTC CASSQDRGGGYTF
TRBJ1-2 NA TRBV18 TGTGCCAGCTCATCCACTCCGGGACAAAAAGATGGCTACACCTTC CASSSTPGQKDGYTF
TRBJ2-2 NA TRBV5-4 TGTGCCAGCAGCTTGCCCGGGCAGGGGGGCACCGGGGAGCTGTTTTTT CASSLPGQGGTGELFF
TRBJ1-2 NA TRBV5-6 TGTGCCAGCAGCTTGCCGAGCAGGGCTGGCTACACCTTC CASSLPSRAGYTF
TRBJ2-6 NA TRBV7-9 TGTGCCAGCAGCCGGGGGGCCGGGGGATACTCTGGGGCCAACGTCCTGACTTTC CASSRGAGGYSGANVLTF
TRBJ1-1 NA TRBV5-1 TGCGCCAGCAGCCGGAGAATTGACAGGAAGATCACTGAAGCTTTCTTT CASSRRIDRKITEAFF
TRBJ1-5 TRBD1 TRBV6-1 TGTGCCAGCAGAGACGGGCCGACAGGGAGCCAGCCCCAGCATTTT CASRDGPTGSQPQHF
TRBJ1-1 NA TRBV11-3 TGTGCCAGCAGCTTAGATGCAGGGCAACACACTGAAGCTTTCTTT CASSLDAGQHTEAFF
TRBJ1-3 NA TRBV5-6 TGTGCCAGCAGCAACTACGGGGGGTCTGGAAACACCATATATTTT CASSNYGGSGNTIYF
TRBJ1-3 TRBD1 TRBV5-1 TGCGCCAGCAGTTCGACTACAGGGGCGAGTGGAAACACCATATATTTT CASSSTTGASGNTIYF
TRBJ2-2 NA TRBV2 TGTGCCAGCAAGAGGACTTTTTCACAAGGGGAGCTGTTTTTT CASKRTFSQGELFF
TRBJ2-7 NA TRBV9 TGTGCCAGCAGCGTAGGGGGTAGCGGCGAGCAGTACTTC CASSVGGSGEQYF
TRBJ2-5 NA TRBV18 TGTGCCAGCTCGGTATGGGACACCCGAGCTGGGGAGCAGTACTTC CASSVWDTRAGEQYF
TRBJ1-3 NA TRBV30 TGTGCCTGGAACTCGGGGGATTCTGGAAACACCATATATTTT CAWNSGDSGNTIYF
TRBJ1-6 NA TRBV5-1 TGCGCCAGCAGCTTGGACAGGGTTGTTAATTCACCCCTCCACTTT CASSLDRVVNSPLHF
TRBJ2-1 NA TRBV7-9 TGTGCCAGCAGCACCAGGTACAATGAGCAGTTCTTC CASSTRYNEQFF
TRBJ2-2 NA TRBV27 TGTGCCAGCAGTACACGAAGGAGGGGAGAAGTGGCCGGGGAGCTGTTTTTT CASSTRRRGEVAGELFF
TRBJ1-2 TRBD1 TRBV6-5 TGTGCCAGCAGTTATTCGGGGACAGGGAGGTACTATGGCTACACCTTC CASSYSGTGRYYGYTF
TRBJ1-2 TRBD1 TRBV7-9 TGTGCCAGCAGCCCCCAGCAGGGGGCGCGTGGCTACACCTTC CASSPQQGARGYTF
TRBJ1-2 TRBD1 TRBV19 TGTGCCAGTTCTAGGGACAGGGGGCGGATCAACTATGGCTACACCTTC CASSRDRGRINYGYTF
TRBJ2-3 TRBD2 TRBV5-8 TGTGCCAGCAGCTCACTAGCGGACCCTAGCACAGATACGCAGTATTTT CASSSLADPSTDTQYF
TRBJ1-2 TRBD1 TRBV4-1 TGCGCCAGCAGCCAAGAGGTTGAGACAGGGCGATTTCTGTTATCGGGCTACACCTTC CASSQEVETGRFLLSGYTF
TRBJ1-5 NA TRBV19 TGTGCCAGTAGTACCGACAGAAATCAGCCCCAGCATTTT CASSTDRNQPQHF
TRBJ2-1 TRBD1 TRBV5-6 TGTGCCAGCAGCTTGAGGACAGGGGTTCTTAATGAGCAGTTCTTC CASSLRTGVLNEQFF
TRBJ1-1 NA TRBV10-2 TGCGCCAGCAGCGAGGGAGGGACTGAAGCTTTCTTT CASSEGGTEAFF
TRBJ2-7 NA TRBV7-8 TGTGCCAGCAGCTTAGAAGGGGCCCACTACGAGCAGTACTTC CASSLEGAHYEQYF
TRBJ1-1 NA TRBV5-1 TGCGCCAGCAGCTTGGCCTATGAGAAGAGGGACACTGAAGCTTTCTTT CASSLAYEKRDTEAFF
TRBJ1-5 NA TRBV5-5 TGTGCCAGCAGCACGGAGGGTCAGCCCCAGCATTTT CASSTEGQPQHF
TRBJ2-1 TRBD2 TRBV5-4 TGTGCCAGCAGCGCGGGACTAGCGGGAGTAAATGAGCAGTTCTTC CASSAGLAGVNEQFF
TRBJ1-5 NA TRBV5-1 TGCGCCAGCAGCTTGGAGGGGGACGGTCGGGAACCCCAGCATTTT CASSLEGDGREPQHF
TRBJ1-5 NA TRBV25-1 TGTGCCAGCAGTGACCAGGGGAGTCAGCCCCAGCATTTT CASSDQGSQPQHF
TRBJ2-7 NA TRBV7-6 TGTGCCAGCAGCTTAAGGGGAAACGGGCTTTACGAGCAGTACTTC CASSLRGNGLYEQYF
TRBJ2-2 NA TRBV11-3 TGTGCCAGCAGCTTAGCCCGAGGTAACACCGGGGAGCTGTTTTTT CASSLARGNTGELFF